The next 17 T cell receptor beta chains were all read from a single sample in a study of long-term antiretroviral therapy in people with HIV. Researchers ran immunoSEQ v3.0 at survey level. Profiling relied on immunoSEQ multiplex PCR, and the TCRdb table lists in-frame clones only, not all of them. This table holds some 24,000 clones, roughly 87% found once. This sample comprised unsorted PBMCs, obtained 1.8 years before starting antiretroviral therapy. These receptor sequences come from a man aged 45-65 years with HIV.

The chain is built from TRBV10-3 and TRBJ1-1; D uncertain. The germline V gene has CDR1 ENHRY and CDR2 SYGVKD. The V and J ends lost 7 bases and 0 bases respectively, with 9 bases between them. The CDR3 loop spans 13 amino acids. CDR3 nucleotide sequence: TGTGCCATCAAGGCAGATCTGAACACTGAAGCTTTCTTT. It encodes CAIKADLNTEAFF.

V is TRBV19 and J is TRBJ1-3; unclear D gene. The CDR3 spans 14 residues. Germline V gene sequence: CDR1 LNHDA, CDR2 SQIVND (reference sequence). Between the trimmed V and J ends, which lost 3 bases and 4 bases, there was a span of 10 bases. CDR3 region: CASSIKGGGNTIYF. The CDR3 nucleotides are TGTGCCAGTAGTATCAAGGGCGGCGGAAACACCATATATTTT.

The J gene is TRBJ2-2, the V gene TRBV7-3; no clear D. Trimming removed 1 base at V and 5 bases at J, with 8 bases between. Germline values: CDR1 SGHTA, CDR2 FQGTGA. The length of the CDR3 is 14 residues. CDR3 DNA: TGTGCCAGCAGCTTAAGTAGGAGAACCGGGGAGCTGTTTTTT. It yields the protein CASSLSRRTGELFF.

The chain has TRBV7-9 and TRBJ2-3; D is perhaps TRBD1 (5 bases). Trimming removed 6 bases from V and 1 base from J, with 8 bases in between. This CDR3 is 13 amino acids long. Germline V CDR1 and CDR2: SEHNR, FQNEAQ (reference sequence). CDR3 in amino acids: CASRVRGTDTQYF. The CDR3 nucleotides are TGTGCCAGCAGGGTCAGGGGCACAGATACGCAGTATTTT.

V usage is TRBV18 and J usage is TRBJ1-5; D unclear. V lost 2 bases, J lost 6 bases, and 11 bases lay in between. The CDR3 has 14 amino acids. The germline CDR1 and CDR2 sequences are KGHSH and LQKENI. The CDR3 reads CASSPAGMGQPQHF. For the CDR3, the DNA is TGTGCCAGCTCACCAGCGGGGATGGGTCAGCCCCAGCATTTT.

This chain links TRBV5-1 with TRBJ1-1; no firm D call. The CDR3 sequence is 15 residues long. Between the trimmed V and J ends, which lost 0 bases and 1 base, there was a span of 10 bases. Germline assignment: CDR1 SGHRS and CDR2 YFSETQ. This CDR3 is CASSLVGKANTEAFF. Here the CDR3 DNA reads TGCGCCAGCAGCTTGGTGGGGAAGGCGAACACTGAAGCTTTCTTT.

The chain employs TRBV19 and TRBJ2-5; D is perhaps TRBD1 (5 bases). Germline values: CDR1 LNHDA, CDR2 SQIVND (reference sequence). Between the trimmed V and J ends, which lost 2 bases and 5 bases, there was a span of 15 bases. The CDR3 totals 15 residues. CDR3 protein: CASSIRGTVGETQYF. In DNA, the CDR3 is TGTGCCAGTAGTATAAGGGGCACGGTGGGCGAGACCCAGTACTTC.

V usage is TRBV5-1 and J usage is TRBJ2-7, with 7 bases fitting TRBD2. Germline V gene lookup returns CDR1 SGHRS and CDR2 YFSETQ. This CDR3 is built from 15 residues. With 7 bases clipped from V and 3 bases from J, the junction kept 13 bases outside the gene matches. In DNA, the CDR3 is TGCGCCAGCCCGTTAGGGCGGGGGTCGGTCTACGAGCAGTACTTC. This encodes CASPLGRGSVYEQYF. The full variable domain, completed using reference TRBV5-1 and TRBJ2-7, is KAGVTQTPRYLIKTRGQQVTLSCSPISGHRSVSWYQQTPGQGLQFLFEYFSETQRNKGNFPGRFSGRQFSNSRSEMNVSTLELGDSALYLCASPLGRGSVYEQYFGPGTRLTVT.

The V gene is TRBV11-2, the J gene TRBJ2-1; 7 positions match TRBD1. Germline V lookup: CDR1 SGHAT, CDR2 FQNNGV. With 5 bases clipped from V and 9 bases from J, the junction kept 4 bases outside the gene matches. The CDR3 runs 12 residues. CDR3 protein: CASSPNRGEQFF. CDR3 nucleotide sequence: TGTGCCAGCAGCCCAAACAGGGGTGAGCAGTTCTTC.

The gene calls are TRBV7-6 and TRBJ1-3; 9 bases are shared with TRBD1. This CDR3 spans 17 amino acids. CDR1 is SGHVS and CDR2 is FNYEAQ in the germline V gene. V trimming: 6 bases; J trimming: 8 bases; junction bases outside the gene matches: 17. For the CDR3, the DNA is TGTGCCAGCAGGACGCCCCAAGAGGGACAGGGCGACTACACCATATATTTT. Translated, it gives CASRTPQEGQGDYTIYF.

The chain employs TRBV4-1 and TRBJ2-3; D not resolved. V dropped 3 bases and J dropped 6 bases, with 10 bases sitting between them. The CDR3 runs 13 residues. The V gene's germline CDR1 is MGHRA and CDR2 YSYEKL. The CDR3 coding sequence is TGCGCCAGCAGCCATCCAGATAGTGATACGCAGTATTTT. It translates to CASSHPDSDTQYF.

This sequence joins TRBV18 and TRBJ1-2; TRBD1 matches at 8 bases. The trim removed 3 bases at V and 2 bases at J, leaving 5 bases unmatched. This CDR3 spans 15 amino acids. Germline V gene sequence: CDR1 KGHSH, CDR2 LQKENI. CDR3 in DNA: TGTGCCAGCTCACCTAGGACAGGGATGAACTATGGCTACACCTTC. Its translation: CASSPRTGMNYGYTF.

The chain uses TRBV19 and TRBJ1-6; 8 nucleotides align to TRBD1. This CDR3 is built from 14 residues. CDR1 and CDR2 (germline): LNHDA, SQIVND (reference sequence). The J segment lost 11 bases and the V segment lost 10 bases, leaving 13 bases of the junction unmatched. Here the CDR3 reads CAIKSGRGPAPLHF. CDR3 nucleotide sequence: TGTGCCATTAAGTCCGGCAGGGGGCCAGCACCCCTCCACTTT.

This chain connects TRBV27 to TRBJ2-4; 7 bases line up with TRBD2. Germline CDR1 MNHEY, CDR2 SMNVEV (reference sequence). The ends lost 3 bases at V and 6 bases at J; junction bases unmatched: 8. CDR3 length equals 15 residues. CDR3 in DNA: TGTGCCAGCAGTTTCGGTGCGGGAGTGGGAAACATTCAGTACTTC. This translates into CASSFGAGVGNIQYF.

DNA of the CDR3: TGCGCCAGCAGTGAAGGGACAGCTGGAGAAAAACTGTTTTTT. Translation gives CASSEGTAGEKLFF. This chain connects TRBV10-2 to TRBJ1-4; 7 positions agree with TRBD1. The CDR3 totals 14 residues. V was pared by 3 bases and J by 8 bases, with 6 bases of the junction left unmatched. Germline loops: CDR1 WSHSY, CDR2 SAAADI.

This chain connects TRBV10-3 to TRBJ2-7, with D unclear. From germline, CDR1 is ENHRY and CDR2 SYGVKD. The CDR3 consists of 13 residues. The V and J ends lost 2 bases and 3 bases respectively, with 8 bases between them. The CDR3 nucleotides read TGTGCCATCAGTGAGGCTGAATACTACGAGCAGTACTTC. This translates into CAISEAEYYEQYF.

This chain connects TRBV7-2 to TRBJ2-3, with a tentative D call TRBD1 (5 bases). V was trimmed by 1 base and J by 7 bases, leaving 9 bases between them. Germline V gene sequence: CDR1 SGHTA, CDR2 FQGNSA. This CDR3 is built from 13 residues. The CDR3 loop reads CASSLVNRNTQYF. The CDR3, as DNA: TGTGCCAGCAGCTTAGTCAACAGGAATACGCAGTATTTT.